This TCR beta chain stems from a study of cytomegalovirus exposure and HLA in healthy donors. Using immunoSEQ multiplex PCR, the repertoire was profiled, and TCRdb retains in-frame clones only, with some absent. This sample has roughly 300,000 clones, with about nine tenths found just once. The source is a woman aged 18-35 years in good health and CMV-seronegative. Sample: PBMCs.

CDR3 protein: CASSQTSGSWYEQYF. CDR3 DNA sequence: TGCGCCAGCAGCCAAACTAGCGGGAGTTGGTACGAGCAGTACTTC. The chain employs TRBV4-1 and TRBJ2-7; 11 nucleotides match TRBD2. The germline CDR1 and CDR2 sequences are MGHRA and YSYEKL. V gave up 2 bases and J gave up 4 bases; unmatched junction bases: 4. The CDR3 consists of 15 residues.